This TCR beta chain was documented in a study of OX40 agonist ivuxolimab in advanced cancers. Study-level findings and limits: At 0.1 to 3.0 mg/kg, clonal expansion of CD4+ and CD8+ blood T cells had occurred by week 6.

Comments on this clone: What it binds is not known.

The repertoire was sequenced with immunoSEQ multiplex PCR; TCRdb's copy has only in-frame clones and lacks some. This table has about 52,000 clones, 70% to 90% appearing once. Trimming took off 4 bases at V and 12 bases at J, with 12 bases between the two ends. This CDR3 spans 11 amino acids. Germline CDR1 SGHDT, CDR2 YYEEEE. The specimen comprised CD4+ or CD8+ T cells sorted from blood, sampled in a trial of the OX40 agonist ivuxolimab. The sequence derives from an adult with an advanced solid tumor such as melanoma, head and neck, liver or kidney cancer. The rearrangement uses TRBV5-6 and TRBJ2-3, with D tentatively TRBD2 (6 bases). This CDR3 is CASSLLDYQYF. The CDR3 DNA sequence: TGTGCCAGCAGCCTCCTGGACTATCAGTATTTT.